Reported below is one T cell receptor beta chain. The antigen is undetermined. The data belong to a study of vaccination effects on CD4 cells after COVID-19. With 10 days of culture completed, CD4+ T cells were isolated. Participants completed two doses of the BNT162b2 or mRNA-1273 vaccine. TCRdb's copy holds only in-frame clones and misses some; the assay was immunoSEQ multiplex PCR. The profile shows about 45,000 clones, roughly 72% of them singletons. The sequences come from CD4+ T cells from PBMCs cultured without peptide, collected after COVID-19 vaccination. The sequence came from a human donor who received a COVID-19 vaccine.

The CDR3 region is CASSQAGTKETQYF. The CDR3 DNA follows: TGTGCCAGCAGCCAAGCCGGGACAAAAGAGACCCAGTACTTC. The rearrangement joins TRBV3-1 (or the pseudogene TRBV3-2) to TRBJ2-5, with D tentatively TRBD1 (6 bases). Trimming cost V 1 base and J 3 bases, with 9 bases left between them. Germline assignment: CDR1 LGHDT and CDR2 YNNKEL (reference sequence). The CDR3 totals 14 residues.